This TCR beta chain was obtained from a study of blood T cell repertoires in COVID-19. About the research overall: Italy, Spain and the United States were the sources of the convalescent and acute COVID-19 samples. PBMCs, B-cell-depleted T cells, or T cells provided the cDNA or gDNA that made up the material.

CDR1 and CDR2 from the germline V gene are SGHRS and YFSETQ. The ends were cut back, 0 bases at V and 2 bases at J, with 8 bases in the middle. The length of the CDR3 is 14 residues. As processed by the authors: Reference gene primer amplification in the assay estimated nucleated cell counts. Here immunoSEQ multiplex PCR was the method, and the copy in TCRdb shows in-frame clones only, minus some. That table supplies the V and J calls and clone size; D and trimming were determined from the DNA. The sample lists under 250,000 clones, over 70% seen once, with roughly 6.7% in the top ten. This chain uses TRBV5-1 with TRBJ1-2; possible D gene TRBD1, 5 bases. The sequence was collected from a woman aged 70-85 years with acute or convalescent COVID-19. Material: peripheral blood. This chain's CDR3 is CASSLGRVNYGYTF. CDR3 bases: TGCGCCAGCAGCTTGGGCAGGGTGAACTATGGCTACACCTTC.